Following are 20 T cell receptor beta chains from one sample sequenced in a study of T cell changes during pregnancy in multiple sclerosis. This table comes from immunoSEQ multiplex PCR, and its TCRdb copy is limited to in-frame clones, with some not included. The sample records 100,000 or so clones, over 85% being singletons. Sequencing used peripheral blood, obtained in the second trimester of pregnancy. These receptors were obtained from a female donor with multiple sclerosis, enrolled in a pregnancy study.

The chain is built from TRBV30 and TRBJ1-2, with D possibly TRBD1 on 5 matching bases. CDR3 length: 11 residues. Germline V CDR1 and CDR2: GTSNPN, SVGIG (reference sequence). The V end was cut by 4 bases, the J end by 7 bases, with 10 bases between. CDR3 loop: CAWTGGGGYTF. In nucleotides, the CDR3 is TGTGCCTGGACGGGGGGAGGTGGCTACACCTTC.

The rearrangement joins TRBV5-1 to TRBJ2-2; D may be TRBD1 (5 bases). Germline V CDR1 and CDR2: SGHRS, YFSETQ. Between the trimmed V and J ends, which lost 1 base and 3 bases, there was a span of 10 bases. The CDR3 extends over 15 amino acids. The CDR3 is CASSLSRADTGELFF. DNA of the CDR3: TGCGCCAGCAGCTTGAGCAGGGCCGACACCGGGGAGCTGTTTTTT.

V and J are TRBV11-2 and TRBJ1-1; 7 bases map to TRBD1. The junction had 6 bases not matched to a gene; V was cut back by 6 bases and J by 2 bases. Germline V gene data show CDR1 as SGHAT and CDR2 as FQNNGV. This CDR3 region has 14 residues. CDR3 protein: CASSITGVNTEAFF. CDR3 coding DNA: TGTGCCAGCAGTATCACAGGGGTCAACACTGAAGCTTTCTTT.

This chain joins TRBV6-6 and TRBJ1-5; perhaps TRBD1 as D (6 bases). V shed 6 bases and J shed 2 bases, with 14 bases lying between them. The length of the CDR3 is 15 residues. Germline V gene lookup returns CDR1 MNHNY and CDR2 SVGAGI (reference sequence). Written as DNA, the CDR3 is TGTGCCAGCAGACAAAACAGGGATGGCAATCAGCCCCAGCATTTT. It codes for CASRQNRDGNQPQHF.

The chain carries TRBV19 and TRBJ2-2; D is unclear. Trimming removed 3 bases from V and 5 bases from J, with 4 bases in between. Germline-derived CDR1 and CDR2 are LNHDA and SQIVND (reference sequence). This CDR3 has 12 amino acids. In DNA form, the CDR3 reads TGTGCCAGTAGTATCTTAACCGGGGAGCTGTTTTTT. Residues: CASSILTGELFF.

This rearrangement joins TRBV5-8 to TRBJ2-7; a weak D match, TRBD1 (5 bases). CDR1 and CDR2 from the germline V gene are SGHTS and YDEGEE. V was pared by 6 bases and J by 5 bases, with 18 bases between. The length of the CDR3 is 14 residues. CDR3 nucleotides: TGTGCCAGCAAGGGGCCAGGCGGTGTGAACGAGCAGTACTTC. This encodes CASKGPGGVNEQYF.

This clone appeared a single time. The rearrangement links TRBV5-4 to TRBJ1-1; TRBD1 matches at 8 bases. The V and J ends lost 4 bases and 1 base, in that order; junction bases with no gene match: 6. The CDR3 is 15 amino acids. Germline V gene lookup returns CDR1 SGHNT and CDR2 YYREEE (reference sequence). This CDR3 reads CASSPGQARNTEAFF. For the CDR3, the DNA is TGTGCCAGCAGCCCGGGACAGGCAAGGAACACTGAAGCTTTCTTT.

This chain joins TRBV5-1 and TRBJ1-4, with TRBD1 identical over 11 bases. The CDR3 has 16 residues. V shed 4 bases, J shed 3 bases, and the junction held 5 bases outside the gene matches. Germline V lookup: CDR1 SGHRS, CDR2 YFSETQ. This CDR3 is CASSQGQGGPNEKLFF. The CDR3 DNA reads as TGCGCCAGCAGCCAGGGACAGGGGGGACCTAATGAAAAACTGTTTTTT.

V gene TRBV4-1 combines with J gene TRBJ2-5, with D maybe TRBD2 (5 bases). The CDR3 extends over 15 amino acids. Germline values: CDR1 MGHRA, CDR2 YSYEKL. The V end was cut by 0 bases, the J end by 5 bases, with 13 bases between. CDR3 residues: CASSQEAPPGETQYF. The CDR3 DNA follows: TGCGCCAGCAGCCAAGAGGCCCCACCGGGGGAGACCCAGTACTTC.

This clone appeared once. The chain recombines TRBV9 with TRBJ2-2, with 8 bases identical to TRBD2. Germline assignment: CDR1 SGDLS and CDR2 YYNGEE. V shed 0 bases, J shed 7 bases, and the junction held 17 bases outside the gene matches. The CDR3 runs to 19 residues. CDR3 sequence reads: CASSVGETGGPRTNGELFF. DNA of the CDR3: TGTGCCAGCAGCGTAGGAGAGACGGGGGGGCCTAGGACCAACGGGGAGCTGTTTTTT.

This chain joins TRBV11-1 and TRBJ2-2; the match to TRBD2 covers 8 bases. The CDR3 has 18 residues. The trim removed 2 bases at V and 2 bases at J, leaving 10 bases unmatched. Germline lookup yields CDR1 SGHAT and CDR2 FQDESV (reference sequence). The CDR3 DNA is TGTGCCAGCAGCTTACTCGATACTAGCGGCATTAACACCGGGGAGCTGTTTTTT. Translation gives CASSLLDTSGINTGELFF.

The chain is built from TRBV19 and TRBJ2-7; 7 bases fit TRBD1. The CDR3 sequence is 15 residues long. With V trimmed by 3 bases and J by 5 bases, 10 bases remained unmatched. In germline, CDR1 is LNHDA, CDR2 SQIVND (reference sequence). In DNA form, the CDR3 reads TGTGCCAGTAGTATCTACGTACAGGGGTCGGACGAGCAGTACTTC. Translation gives CASSIYVQGSDEQYF.

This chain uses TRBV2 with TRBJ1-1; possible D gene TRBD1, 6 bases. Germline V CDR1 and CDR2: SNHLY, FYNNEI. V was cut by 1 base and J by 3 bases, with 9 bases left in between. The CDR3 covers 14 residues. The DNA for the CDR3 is TGTGCCAGCAGTGAAGAGGGGGGGTACACTGAAGCTTTCTTT. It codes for CASSEEGGYTEAFF.

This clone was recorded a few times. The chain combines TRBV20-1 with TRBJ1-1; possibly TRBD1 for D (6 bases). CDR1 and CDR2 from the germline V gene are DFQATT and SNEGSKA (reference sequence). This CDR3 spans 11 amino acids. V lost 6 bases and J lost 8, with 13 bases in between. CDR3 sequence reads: CSALDSSEAFF. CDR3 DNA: TGCAGTGCCCTGGACAGTAGCGAAGCTTTCTTT.

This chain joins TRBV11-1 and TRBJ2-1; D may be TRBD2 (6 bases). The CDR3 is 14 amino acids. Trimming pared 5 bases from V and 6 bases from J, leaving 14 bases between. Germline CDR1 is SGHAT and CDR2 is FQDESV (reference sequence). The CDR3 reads CASSPYGEVNEQFF. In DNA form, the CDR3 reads TGTGCCAGCAGCCCCTACGGGGAGGTCAATGAGCAGTTCTTC.

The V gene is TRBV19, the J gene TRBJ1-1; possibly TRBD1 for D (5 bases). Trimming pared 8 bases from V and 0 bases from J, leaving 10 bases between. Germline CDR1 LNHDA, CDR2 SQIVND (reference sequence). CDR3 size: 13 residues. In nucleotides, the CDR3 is TGTGCCAGTGCGACAGCCCTGAACACTGAAGCTTTCTTT. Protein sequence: CASATALNTEAFF.

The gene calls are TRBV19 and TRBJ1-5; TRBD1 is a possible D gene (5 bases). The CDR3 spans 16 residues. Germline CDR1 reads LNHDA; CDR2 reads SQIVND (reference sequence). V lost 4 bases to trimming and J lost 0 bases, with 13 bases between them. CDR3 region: CASSTWTPTSNQPQHF. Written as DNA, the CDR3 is TGTGCCAGTAGTACCTGGACACCTACTAGCAATCAGCCCCAGCATTTT.

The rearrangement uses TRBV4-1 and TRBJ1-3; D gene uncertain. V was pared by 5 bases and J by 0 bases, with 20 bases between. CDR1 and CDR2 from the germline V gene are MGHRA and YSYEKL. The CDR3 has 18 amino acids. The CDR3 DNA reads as TGCGCCAGCAGCATGCCGACTGGGAGGGCGATCTCTGGAAACACCATATATTTT. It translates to CASSMPTGRAISGNTIYF.

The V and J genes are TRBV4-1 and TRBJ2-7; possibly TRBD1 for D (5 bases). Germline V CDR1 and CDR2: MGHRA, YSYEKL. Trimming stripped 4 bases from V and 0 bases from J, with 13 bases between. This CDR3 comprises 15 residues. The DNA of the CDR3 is TGCGCCAGCAGCCGGACAAGCGTACCCTCCTACGAGCAGTACTTC. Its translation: CASSRTSVPSYEQYF.

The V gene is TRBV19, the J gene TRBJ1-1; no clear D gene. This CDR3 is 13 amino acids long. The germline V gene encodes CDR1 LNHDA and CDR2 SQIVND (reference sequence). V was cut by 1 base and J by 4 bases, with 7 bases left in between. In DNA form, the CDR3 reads TGTGCCAGTAGTATAGGAGGGTTCACTGAAGCTTTCTTT. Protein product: CASSIGGFTEAFF.